This is a list of T cell receptor beta chains from one sample in a study of cytomegalovirus exposure and HLA in healthy donors. Produced via immunoSEQ multiplex PCR; TCRdb's table is partial and in-frame only. The sample contains 120,000 to 150,000 clones, around 66% of which appear only once. Sequences were obtained from PBMCs. The receptors were gathered from a woman aged 55-75 years in good health and CMV-seronegative. The CDR3 runs from the conserved cysteine through the conserved F or W. A D gene is named only where the DNA matches it firmly. Size is omitted from some rows. Given values are once, few, many or a class for expanded clones.

v_call,j_call,clone_size,d_call,cdr3_nt,cdr3_aa
TRBV9,TRBJ2-1,few,TRBD2,TGTGCCAGCAGCCTTTGGACTAGCGGGAGCGACAATGAGCAGTTCTTC,CASSLWTSGSDNEQFF
TRBV5-4,TRBJ2-3,few,TRBD2,TGTGCCAGCAGCTTGGGAGAGCGGGGTACAGATACGCAGTATTTT,CASSLGERGTDTQYF
TRBV19,TRBJ1-6,-,-,TGTGCCAGTAGCCCTGGGCGGGACTATAATTCACCCCTCCACTTT,CASSPGRDYNSPLHF
TRBV19,TRBJ2-7,many,-,TGTGCCAGTCGGAGGGGCCAGGGTGTCTACGAGCAGTACTTC,CASRRGQGVYEQYF
TRBV7-2,TRBJ1-2,-,TRBD1,TGTGCCAGCAGCCCCTGGACAGGGGGCAACTATGGCTACACCTTC,CASSPWTGGNYGYTF
TRBV2,TRBJ2-1,-,-,TGTGCCAGCAATAGAGCCCTTGAGCAGTTCTTC,CASNRALEQFF
TRBV21-1,TRBJ2-5,-,-,TGTGCCAGCAGCATCCGGACAGGCAAGGCGGAGACCCAGTACTTC,CASSIRTGKAETQYF
TRBV5-4,TRBJ2-3,-,-,TGTGCCAGCAGCTTTGGGGGGGCGCGGACAGATACGCAGTATTTT,CASSFGGARTDTQYF
TRBV5-4,TRBJ2-3,few,TRBD2,TGTGCCAGCAGCCTGACTAGCGCAGATACGCAGTATTTT,CASSLTSADTQYF
TRBV5-1,TRBJ1-3,once,TRBD1,TGCGCCAGCGGACAAGAGACAGGGACTGGAAACACCATATATTTT,CASGQETGTGNTIYF
TRBV6-5,TRBJ2-7,-,TRBD2,TGTGCCACCAGACCAAGGCGGGAGTCACACGAGCAGTACTTC,CATRPRRESHEQYF
TRBV7-2,TRBJ2-5,-,TRBD2,TGTGCCAGCAGCTTATATCTCGCTAGCGGGAGCGAGACCCAGTACTTC,CASSLYLASGSETQYF
TRBV4-2,TRBJ2-2,-,TRBD2,TGTGCCAGCAGCCAACCCAGGGGAGCGGGAGAGACCGGGGAGCTGTTTTTT,CASSQPRGAGETGELFF
TRBV25-1,TRBJ1-2,few,TRBD1,TGTGCCAGCAGTGAATTTGGACAGGGCAGCGGCTACACCTTC,CASSEFGQGSGYTF
TRBV5-6,TRBJ1-2,-,TRBD1,TGTGCCAGCAGAGACGGGACAGGGAGGAACTATGGCTACACCTTC,CASRDGTGRNYGYTF
TRBV7-9,TRBJ2-6,once,-,TGTGCCAGCAGCTTAGCCAGGGCTGGGGCCAACGTCCTGACTTTC,CASSLARAGANVLTF
TRBV19,TRBJ2-6,-,-,TGTGCCAGTAGTACAGGGGAAGTCAACGTCCTGACTTTC,CASSTGEVNVLTF
TRBV5-4,TRBJ2-1,-,TRBD2,TGTGCCAGCAGCCCTTTAGCGGGACGCTCCTACAATGAGCAGTTCTTC,CASSPLAGRSYNEQFF
TRBV4-3,TRBJ2-7,few,TRBD1,TGCGCCAGCAGCCAAGGTGGGACAGGCTTTGGCGAGCAGTACTTC,CASSQGGTGFGEQYF
TRBV5-4,TRBJ2-2,-,TRBD1,TGTGCCAGCAGCACCCCGGGACAGGGGGCTAGCGGGGAGCTGTTTTTT,CASSTPGQGASGELFF
TRBV10-1,TRBJ2-1,-,-,TGCGCCAGCAGTGAGTCTTCAGGGCACCGGGACAATGAGCAGTTCTTC,CASSESSGHRDNEQFF
TRBV5-1,TRBJ2-5,-,TRBD2,TGCGCCAGCAGCCGACTAGCGGGAAAACAAGAGACCCAGTACTTC,CASSRLAGKQETQYF
TRBV7-2,TRBJ2-7,-,TRBD2,TGTGCCAGCAGCCAAGTAGCGGGAGGAGCCTACGAGCAGTACTTC,CASSQVAGGAYEQYF
TRBV19,TRBJ2-7,-,-,TGTGCCACATGGGGGGGGACAGGCACCTACGAGCAGTACTTC,CATWGGTGTYEQYF